This T cell receptor (beta chain) was sequenced for a study of blood T cells in healthy people across ages. Study-level information: Through template switching, about one barcoded beta molecule was captured per two T cells, as measured in model experiments. Whole-study results and caveats: With age, beta diversity per million T cells declined roughly linearly, significantly by 30 to 40.

Then a second PCR, running roughly 7 to 11 cycles, was carried out with a sample-barcoded 5' primer and a J-beta primer mix. Each CDR3 protein is one row after TCRdb ran MiXCR on the 5' RACE reads. The data show approximately 880,000 distinct CDR3 sequences, with around 48% seen just once and roughly an eighth held by the top ten. Trimming cost V 3 bases and J 6 bases, with 17 bases left between them. CDR3 length: 14 amino acids. Germline V gives CDR1 DFQATT, CDR2 SNEGSKA (reference sequence). This clonotype has just a few counts. Its antigen is unknown. Sequencing used blood. This chain links TRBV20-1 with TRBJ2-5; either TRBD1 or TRBD2 may supply D (5 bases each). This receptor was taken from a man aged 30-40 years in good health. The CDR3 is CSASLLRDAKTQYF. The CDR3 DNA reads as TGCAGTGCTAGCCTCCTCCGGGACGCAAAGACCCAGTACTTC.